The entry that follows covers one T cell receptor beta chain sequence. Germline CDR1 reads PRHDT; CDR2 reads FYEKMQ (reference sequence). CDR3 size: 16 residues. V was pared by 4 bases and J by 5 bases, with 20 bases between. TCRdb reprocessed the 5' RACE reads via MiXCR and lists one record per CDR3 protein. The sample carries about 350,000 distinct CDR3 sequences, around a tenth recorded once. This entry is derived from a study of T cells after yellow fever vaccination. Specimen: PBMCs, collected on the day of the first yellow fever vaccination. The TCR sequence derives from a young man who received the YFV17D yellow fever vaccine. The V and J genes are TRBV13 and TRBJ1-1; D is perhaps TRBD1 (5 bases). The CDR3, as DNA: TGTGCCAGCAGCTCTGAGGGTCGGGACCGCGGGACTGAAGCTTTCTTT. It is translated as CASSSEGRDRGTEAFF.